The source of this TCR beta chain is a study of OX40 agonist ivuxolimab in advanced cancers. This clone has a single count. V was clipped by 4 bases and J by 4 bases, with 13 bases between them. This CDR3 contains 15 residues. Assay: immunoSEQ multiplex PCR; the TCRdb copy retains only in-frame clones and omits some. Here the sample spans about 25,000 clones, about 86% being singletons. This receptor was obtained from an adult with an advanced solid tumor such as melanoma, head and neck, liver or kidney cancer. Sequences were derived from CD4+ or CD8+ T cells sorted from blood, sampled in a trial of the OX40 agonist ivuxolimab. The chain carries TRBV7-1 and TRBJ2-2; D is undetermined. TRBV7-1 is an open reading frame whose function is uncertain. The CDR3 region has the DNA TGTGCCAGCAGCTTGAACCTACCACCCACCGGGGAGCTGTTTTTT. Its protein is CASSLNLPPTGELFF.